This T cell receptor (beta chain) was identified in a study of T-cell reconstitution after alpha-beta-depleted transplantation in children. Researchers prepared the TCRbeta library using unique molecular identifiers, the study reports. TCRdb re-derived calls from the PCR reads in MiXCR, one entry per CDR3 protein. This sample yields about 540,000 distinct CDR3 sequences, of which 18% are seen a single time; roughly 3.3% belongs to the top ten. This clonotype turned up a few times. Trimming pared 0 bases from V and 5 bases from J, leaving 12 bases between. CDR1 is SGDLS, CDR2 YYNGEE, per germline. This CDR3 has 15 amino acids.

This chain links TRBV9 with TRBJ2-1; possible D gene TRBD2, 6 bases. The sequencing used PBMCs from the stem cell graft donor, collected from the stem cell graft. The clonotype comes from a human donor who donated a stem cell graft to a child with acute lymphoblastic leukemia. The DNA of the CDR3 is TGTGCCAGCAGCGTAGTAGGAGGGAGCAACAATGAGCAGTTCTTC. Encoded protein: CASSVVGGSNNEQFF.